This T cell receptor beta chain is drawn from a study of OX40 agonist ivuxolimab in advanced cancers. Study details: A mean age of roughly 66 years, range roughly 23 to 85, was recorded, and roughly 80% were male.

The sample holds one count of this clone. Clones were read by immunoSEQ multiplex PCR, and TCRdb kept only the in-frame ones, dropping some. There are more than 40,000 clones in the sample; 88% occur only once, and roughly 56% lies in the top ten. V shed 7 bases, J shed 7 bases, and the junction held 8 bases outside the gene matches. CDR1 is SNHLY and CDR2 is FYNNEI in the germline V gene. This CDR3 is built from 14 residues. The chain joins TRBV2 to TRBJ2-1; 9 bases map to TRBD2. The sequence came from an adult with an advanced solid tumor such as melanoma, head and neck, liver or kidney cancer. The input for sequencing was CD4+ or CD8+ T cells sorted from blood, taken in a trial of the OX40 agonist ivuxolimab. CDR3 nucleotide sequence: TGTGCCAGCATGTTAGCGGGAGTAGGAAATGAGCAGTTCTTC. It codes for CASMLAGVGNEQFF.